These 23 T cell receptor beta chains share one sample of origin, sequenced in a study of T cells in Graves' hyperthyroidism and ophthalmopathy. TCR beta CDR3 regions were amplified from RNA. Primed by the HTBI set, a first-round RT-PCR was run on the TCR CDR3. Via MiXCR, TCRdb re-called the multiplex PCR reads, giving one row per CDR3 protein. The sample holds approximately 380,000 distinct CDR3 sequences; 19% are singletons and the top ten take 3% to 4.5%. Sequenced: blood. Receptor source: a woman aged 18-29 years with Graves' hyperthyroidism.

This clonotype was counted many times. This sequence joins TRBV5-1 and TRBJ2-5; possible D gene TRBD2, 6 bases. The CDR3 spans 15 residues. CDR1 is SGHRS, CDR2 YFSETQ, per germline. The germline V and J ends were trimmed by 4 bases and 5 bases, with 18 bases remaining between them. CDR3 amino acids: CASSGGTSSGETQYF. Written as DNA, the CDR3 is TGCGCCAGCAGCGGAGGGACGAGCAGTGGGGAGACCCAGTACTTC.

This clonotype has ten or more counts. The V gene is TRBV20-1, the J gene TRBJ2-5; 7 positions agree with TRBD2. CDR1 and CDR2 from the germline V gene are DFQATT and SNEGSKA (reference sequence). The CDR3 covers 14 residues. V lost 6 bases, J lost 4 bases, and 11 bases stayed unmatched. The CDR3 region is CSAFPLAWGETQYF. The DNA of the CDR3 is TGCAGTGCCTTTCCACTAGCGTGGGGAGAGACCCAGTACTTC.

This clonotype showed up many times. The chain combines TRBV15 with TRBJ1-5, with a tentative D call TRBD1 (6 bases). V was trimmed by 0 bases and J by 7 bases, leaving 10 bases between them. CDR3 length: 14 amino acids. The V gene's germline CDR1 is LNHNV and CDR2 YYDKDF (reference sequence). CDR3: CATSRERGGQPQHF. The CDR3 DNA is TGTGCCACCAGCAGAGAGAGAGGGGGGCAGCCCCAGCATTTT.

The count of this clonotype is one. The chain couples TRBV18 to TRBJ1-2; a weak D match, TRBD1 (5 bases). Trimming left V 3 bases short and J 5 bases short, with 22 bases between. There are 17 residues in the CDR3. Germline V gene lookup returns CDR1 KGHSH and CDR2 LQKENI. Here the CDR3 reads CASSPNAPGRLSYGYTF. In DNA, the CDR3 is TGTGCCAGCTCACCCAACGCCCCGGGACGCCTCTCGTATGGCTACACCTTC.

The table lists this clonotype with many counts. The J gene is TRBJ2-7, the V gene TRBV4-1; 7 bases line up with TRBD2. This CDR3 is 15 amino acids long. Trimming at V came to 4 bases and at J to 4 bases, leaving 10 bases not matched to a gene. Germline CDR1 reads MGHRA; CDR2 reads YSYEKL. CDR3 loop: CASSLGGQGGYEQYF. For the CDR3, the DNA is TGCGCCAGCAGCCTGGGAGGGCAGGGAGGGTACGAGCAGTACTTC.

The rearrangement uses TRBV10-2 and TRBJ2-3; TRBD2 might be the D (5 bases). Trimming took 6 bases from V and 5 from J, leaving 12 bases between them. The CDR3 has 13 amino acids. Germline assignment: CDR1 WSHSY and CDR2 SAAADI. The CDR3 sequence is CASRESGGDTQYF. For the CDR3, the DNA is TGCGCCAGCAGGGAATCCGGAGGAGATACGCAGTATTTT.

This clonotype showed up many times. CDR3 bases: TGTGCCAGCAGTGCCCCCAGGAACACTGAAGCTTTCTTT. Translation gives CASSAPRNTEAFF. The V gene is TRBV28, the J gene TRBJ1-1; D unclear. V was pared by 5 bases and J by 1 base, with 8 bases between. CDR3 length equals 13 residues. Germline V CDR1 and CDR2: MDHEN, SYDVKM.

This clonotype showed up many times. This chain joins TRBV11-2 and TRBJ2-7; 7 bases match TRBD1. The junction had 12 bases not matched to a gene; V was cut back by 5 bases and J by 2 bases. The germline CDR1 and CDR2 sequences are SGHAT and FQNNGV. This CDR3 is built from 16 residues. CDR3 in DNA: TGTGCCAGCAGCCCTCAAACAGGGGATGAACCCTACGAGCAGTACTTC. Translation gives CASSPQTGDEPYEQYF.

This clonotype was recorded many times. V usage is TRBV10-3 and J usage is TRBJ2-6; tentatively, D is TRBD1 or TRBD2 (5 bases each). V lost 10 bases and J lost 0, with 16 bases in between. Germline-derived CDR1 and CDR2 are ENHRY and SYGVKD. The CDR3 length is 16 residues. The CDR3: CATKKGPSSGANVLTF. The CDR3 DNA follows: TGTGCCACCAAAAAGGGACCCAGCTCTGGGGCCAACGTCCTGACTTTC.

The table lists this clonotype with many counts. J is TRBJ2-7 and V is TRBV13; 12 nucleotides agree with TRBD2. This CDR3 has 16 amino acids. Trimming at V came to 5 bases and at J to 3 bases, leaving 8 bases not matched to a gene. CDR1 is PRHDT, CDR2 FYEKMQ, per germline (reference sequence). The CDR3 nucleotides are TGTGCCAGCAGCGAGGGGCCGACTAGCGGGGGCTACGAGCAGTACTTC. Amino acids: CASSEGPTSGGYEQYF.

The J gene is TRBJ2-7, the V gene TRBV11-2; 7 bases match TRBD1. Germline CDR1 and CDR2: SGHAT and FQNNGV. The CDR3 contains 15 residues. Unmatched junction bases numbered 6, after V lost 1 base and J lost 3 bases. The CDR3 bases are TGTGCCAGCAGCTTAGGGCCACGGGACAGCTACGAGCAGTACTTC. Protein sequence: CASSLGPRDSYEQYF.

The genes are TRBV5-5 and TRBJ1-5; unclear D gene. The CDR3 covers 14 residues. V was clipped by 4 bases and J by 3 bases, with 11 bases between them. CDR1 is SGHKS and CDR2 is YYEKEE in the germline V gene (reference sequence). In DNA form, the CDR3 reads TGTGCCAGCAGCCCGGCCCCCATCAATCAGCCCCAGCATTTT. Protein sequence: CASSPAPINQPQHF.

The J gene is TRBJ1-1, the V gene TRBV29-1; no clear D gene. V dropped 5 bases and J dropped 6 bases, with 16 bases sitting between them. The length of the CDR3 is 13 residues. The germline gives CDR1 SQVTM, CDR2 ANQGSEA. In DNA form, the CDR3 reads TGCAGCGTTATCCTAACCCTGCCCCCTGAAGCTTTCTTT. This encodes CSVILTLPPEAFF.

This clonotype was seen only a few times. The chain carries TRBV3-1 and TRBJ2-5; D not resolved. The CDR3 is made up of 16 amino acids. CDR1 is LGHDT and CDR2 is YNNKEL in the germline V gene (reference sequence). Trimming removed 1 base from V and 7 bases from J, with 19 bases in between. The CDR3 protein is CASSQVEETPGVTQYF. CDR3 nucleotide sequence: TGTGCCAGCAGCCAAGTTGAGGAGACTCCTGGGGTGACCCAGTACTTC.

The sample holds many counts of this clonotype. This chain uses TRBV7-3 with TRBJ1-1; 9 bases align to TRBD1. The V gene's germline CDR1 is SGHTA and CDR2 FQGTGA. The CDR3 extends over 14 amino acids. J was trimmed by 3 bases and V by 5 bases; bases with no gene match: 4. CDR3 bases: TGTGCCAGCAGCGCCGACAGGGGGTACACTGAAGCTTTCTTT. Translating gives CASSADRGYTEAFF.

The V gene is TRBV9, the J gene TRBJ2-3; maybe TRBD2 (5 bases). The CDR3 length is 15 residues. Germline V gene data show CDR1 as SGDLS and CDR2 as YYNGEE. Trimming pared 1 base from V and 4 bases from J, leaving 13 bases between. CDR3 amino acids: CASSVTPEGPDTQYF. CDR3 coding DNA: TGTGCCAGCAGCGTAACGCCTGAGGGCCCAGATACGCAGTATTTT.

This clonotype came up a few times. The CDR3 DNA reads TGTGCCAGCACCTCCAGGGACGGGTTTTCCTACGAGCAGTACTTC. Residues: CASTSRDGFSYEQYF. The chain is built from TRBV6-1 and TRBJ2-7, with D perhaps being TRBD1 or TRBD2 (5 bases each). CDR1 and CDR2 from the germline V gene are MNHNS and SASEGT. V lost 7 bases and J lost 1, with 17 bases in between. This CDR3 has 15 residues.

This clonotype was recorded at least ten times. The V call is TRBV20-1, the J call TRBJ2-3; D not certain. CDR1 DFQATT and CDR2 SNEGSKA come from the germline V gene (reference sequence). Deletions cut 3 bases from V and 5 bases from J, with 3 bases between. This CDR3 comprises 10 residues. CDR3 protein: CSARVDTQYF. The CDR3 bases are TGCAGTGCTAGGGTAGATACGCAGTATTTT.

This clonotype has at least ten counts. The chain employs TRBV7-9 and TRBJ2-7; D might be TRBD2 (6 bases). With 5 bases removed from V and 2 bases from J, the gap between germline ends came to 13 bases. The CDR3 totals 14 residues. The germline gives CDR1 SEHNR, CDR2 FQNEAQ (reference sequence). The CDR3, as DNA: TGTGCCAGCAGCCCGGGACTGGTTACCTACGAGCAGTACTTC. Its translation: CASSPGLVTYEQYF.

This clonotype was counted between two and nine times. Here the CDR3 DNA reads TGTGCCAGAGGGGGAGGGGGCAGTCAGCCCCAGCATTTT. This codes for CARGGGGSQPQHF. This chain uses TRBV11-1 with TRBJ1-5; 7 bases agree with TRBD1. The CDR3 consists of 13 residues. Trimming took 9 bases from V and 6 from J; bases not matched to a gene: 8. CDR1 SGHAT and CDR2 FQDESV come from the germline V gene (reference sequence).

This chain joins TRBV5-1 and TRBJ2-2, with 10 bases that match TRBD2. The CDR3 is made up of 15 amino acids. V lost 4 bases and J lost 3; bases outside the gene matches: 3. CDR1 is SGHRS and CDR2 is YFSETQ in the germline V gene. The CDR3 here is CASSVSGGDTGELFF. CDR3 nucleotides: TGCGCCAGCAGCGTAAGCGGGGGGGACACCGGGGAGCTGTTTTTT.

This clonotype has ten or more counts. V is TRBV29-1 and J is TRBJ1-3; D might be TRBD1 (6 bases). The CDR3 length is 14 residues. Germline values: CDR1 SQVTM, CDR2 ANQGSEA. Trimming took off 7 bases at V and 2 bases at J, with 15 bases between the two ends. Here the CDR3 reads CSASGVRPGNTIYF. For the CDR3, the DNA is TGCAGCGCCTCAGGGGTACGGCCTGGAAACACCATATATTTT.

The chain is built from TRBV12-3 or TRBV12-4 and TRBJ1-1; 7 bases are a match to TRBD1. Trimming at V came to 5 bases and at J to 3 bases, leaving 6 bases not matched to a gene. This CDR3 is built from 14 residues. The CDR3 loop reads CASSLDREDTEAFF. In DNA, the CDR3 is TGTGCCAGCAGTCTCGACAGGGAGGACACTGAAGCTTTCTTT.